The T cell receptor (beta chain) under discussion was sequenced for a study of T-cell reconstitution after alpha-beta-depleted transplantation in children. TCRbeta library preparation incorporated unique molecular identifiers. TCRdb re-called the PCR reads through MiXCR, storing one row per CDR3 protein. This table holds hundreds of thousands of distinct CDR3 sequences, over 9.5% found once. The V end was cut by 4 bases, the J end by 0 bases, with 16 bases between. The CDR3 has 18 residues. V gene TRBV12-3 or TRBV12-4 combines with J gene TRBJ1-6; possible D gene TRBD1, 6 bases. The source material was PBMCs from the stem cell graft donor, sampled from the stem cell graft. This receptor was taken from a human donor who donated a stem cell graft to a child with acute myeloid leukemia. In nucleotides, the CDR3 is TGTGCCAGCAGTTCCCTGACAGGCTCGAGCTCCTATAATTCACCCCTCCACTTT. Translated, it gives CASSSLTGSSSYNSPLHF.